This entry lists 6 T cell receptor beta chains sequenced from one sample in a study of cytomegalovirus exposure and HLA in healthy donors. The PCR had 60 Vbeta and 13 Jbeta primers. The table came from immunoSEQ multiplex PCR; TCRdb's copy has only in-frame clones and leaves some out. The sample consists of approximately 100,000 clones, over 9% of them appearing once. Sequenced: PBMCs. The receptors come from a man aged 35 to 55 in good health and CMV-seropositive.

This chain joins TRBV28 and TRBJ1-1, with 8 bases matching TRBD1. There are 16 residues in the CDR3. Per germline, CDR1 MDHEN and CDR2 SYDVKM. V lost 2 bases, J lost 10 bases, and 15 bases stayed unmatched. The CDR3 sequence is CASSLTAGGHRRTAFF. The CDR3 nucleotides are TGTGCCAGCAGTTTAACCGCAGGGGGCCATAGGCGTACAGCTTTCTTT. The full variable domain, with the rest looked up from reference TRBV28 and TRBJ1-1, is DVKVTQSSRYLVKRTGEKVFLECVQDMDHENMFWYRQDPGLGLRLIYFSYDVKMKEKGDIPEGYSVSREKKERFSLILESASTNQTSMYLCASSLTAGGHRRTAFFGQGTRLTVV.

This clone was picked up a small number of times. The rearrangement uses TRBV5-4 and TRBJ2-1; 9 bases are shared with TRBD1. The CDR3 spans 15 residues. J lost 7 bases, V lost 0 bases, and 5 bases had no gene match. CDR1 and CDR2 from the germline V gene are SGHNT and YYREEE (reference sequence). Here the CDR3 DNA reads TGTGCCAGCAGCTTGGAGGGACAGGGCGCAAATGAGCAGTTCTTC. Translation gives CASSLEGQGANEQFF.

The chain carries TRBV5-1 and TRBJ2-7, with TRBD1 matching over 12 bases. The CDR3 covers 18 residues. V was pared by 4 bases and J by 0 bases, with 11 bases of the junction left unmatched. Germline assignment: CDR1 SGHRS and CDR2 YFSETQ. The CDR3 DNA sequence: TGCGCCAGCAGCCAGGGACAGGGGGCGCTGGCGGCCTCCTACGAGCAGTACTTC. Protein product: CASSQGQGALAASYEQYF.

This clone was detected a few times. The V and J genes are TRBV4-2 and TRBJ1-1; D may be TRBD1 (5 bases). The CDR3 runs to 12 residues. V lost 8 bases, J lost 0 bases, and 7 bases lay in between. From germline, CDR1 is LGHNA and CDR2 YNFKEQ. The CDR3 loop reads CASGRVNTEAFF. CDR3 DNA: TGTGCCAGCGGCAGGGTGAACACTGAAGCTTTCTTT.

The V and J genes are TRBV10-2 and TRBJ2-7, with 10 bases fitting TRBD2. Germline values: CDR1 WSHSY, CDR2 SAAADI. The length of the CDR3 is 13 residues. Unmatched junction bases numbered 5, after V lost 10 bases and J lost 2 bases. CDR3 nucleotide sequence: TGCGCCACCTGGACTAGCGGACCCTACGAGCAGTACTTC. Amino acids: CATWTSGPYEQYF.

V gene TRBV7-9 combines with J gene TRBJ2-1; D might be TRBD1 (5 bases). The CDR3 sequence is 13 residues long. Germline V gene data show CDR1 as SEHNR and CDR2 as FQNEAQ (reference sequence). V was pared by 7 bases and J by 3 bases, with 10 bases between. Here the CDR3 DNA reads TGTGCCAGCATCGATGACAGCTACAATGAGCAGTTCTTC. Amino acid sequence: CASIDDSYNEQFF.